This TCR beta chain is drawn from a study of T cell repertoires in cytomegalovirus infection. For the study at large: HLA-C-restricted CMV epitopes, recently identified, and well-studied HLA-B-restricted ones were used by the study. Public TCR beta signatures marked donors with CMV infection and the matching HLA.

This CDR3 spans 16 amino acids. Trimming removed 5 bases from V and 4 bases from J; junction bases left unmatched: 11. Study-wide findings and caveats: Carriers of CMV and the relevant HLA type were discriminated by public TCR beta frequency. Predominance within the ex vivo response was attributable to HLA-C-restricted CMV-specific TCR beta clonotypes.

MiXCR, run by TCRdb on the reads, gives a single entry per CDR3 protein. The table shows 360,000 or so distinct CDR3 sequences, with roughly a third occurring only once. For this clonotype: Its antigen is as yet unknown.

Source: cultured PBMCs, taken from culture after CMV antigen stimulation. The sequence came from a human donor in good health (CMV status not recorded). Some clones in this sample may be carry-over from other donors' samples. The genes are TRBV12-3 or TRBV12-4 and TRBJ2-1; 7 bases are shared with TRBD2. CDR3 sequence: CASSPRGSGQYNEQFF. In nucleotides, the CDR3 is TGTGCCAGCAGTCCCCGGGGTAGCGGGCAGTACAATGAGCAGTTCTTC.